The sequence of this T cell receptor beta chain was determined in a study of CD8 T cells in ankylosing spondylitis. Preparation of TCR beta libraries was done by quantitative 5'-RACE with molecular barcodes. TCRdb fed the 5' RACE reads into MiXCR, producing one record per CDR3 protein. The sample records over 600,000 distinct CDR3 sequences, under 20% being singletons. The study, taken as a whole, reports: Within ankylosing spondylitis blood, a TCR beta motif made up of roughly eight highly homologous variants appeared to be characteristic.

The V end lost 0 bases, the J end lost 4 bases, and 15 bases lay between the germline ends. The CDR3 sequence is 16 residues long. Germline-derived CDR1 and CDR2 are SGHDN and FVKESK. This clonotype came up a few times. The antigen remains undetermined. Sequenced: blood, either unsorted or a sorted T cell fraction (not recorded which). This TCR was sampled from a male donor with ankylosing spondylitis. The rearrangement uses TRBV14 and TRBJ1-1; no clear D gene. The CDR3 protein is CASSQEEGGFATEAFF. CDR3 DNA sequence: TGTGCCAGCAGCCAAGAGGAGGGAGGGTTTGCCACTGAAGCTTTCTTT.